The clone carrying this T cell receptor beta chain occurred many times. Any patient presenting with uncontrolled infection, other autoimmune disease, pregnancy or lactation was left out. Together with thyroid ultrasound, orbital computed tomography, serum thyroxine and TRAb, clinical symptoms were used for diagnoses. Trimming cost V 4 bases and J 4 bases; bases outside gene matches: 7. This CDR3 is 15 amino acids long. RNA transcripts provided the source from which TCR beta CDR3 regions were amplified. HTBI primers were used for first-round RT-PCR of the TCR CDR3. Using its own MiXCR run on the multiplex PCR reads, TCRdb lists one record per CDR3 protein. The sample has 360,000 or so distinct CDR3 sequences, 15% to 20% seen once; the top ten hold 15% to 17%. This entry is derived from a study of T cells in Graves' hyperthyroidism and ophthalmopathy.

This clonotype originated in a woman aged 35 to 49 with Graves' ophthalmopathy. The chain links TRBV12-3 or TRBV12-4 to TRBJ2-5, with TRBD1 matching over 9 bases. The sample was blood. The CDR3 nucleotides are TGTGCCAGCAGTTCGATGACAGGGGGAGGAGAGACCCAGTACTTC. The encoded protein is CASSSMTGGGETQYF.